The clone carrying this T cell receptor beta chain was found a few times. The germline V and J ends were trimmed by 3 bases and 6 bases, with 8 bases remaining between them. This CDR3 has 12 amino acids. The germline CDR1 and CDR2 sequences are MNHEY and SMNVEV (reference sequence). The data derive from a study of blood T cells in healthy people across ages. Each sample provided at least 6 micrograms of extracted total RNA. Primed by a sample-barcoded 5' primer and a J-beta primer mix, a second PCR proceeded for about 6 to 12 cycles. Each of the samples gave a minimum of 3 million paired-end reads that contained CDR3. TCRdb ran MiXCR on the 5' RACE reads and lists one entry per CDR3 protein. This table has about a million distinct CDR3 sequences, around 46% appearing once.

The sample taken for sequencing was blood. This chain uses TRBV27 with TRBJ1-1; D is unresolved. The source of this sequence is a man aged 25-45 years in good health. DNA for the CDR3: TGTGCCAGCAGTTTCCACGACTCTGAAGCTTTCTTT. Its translation is CASSFHDSEAFF.